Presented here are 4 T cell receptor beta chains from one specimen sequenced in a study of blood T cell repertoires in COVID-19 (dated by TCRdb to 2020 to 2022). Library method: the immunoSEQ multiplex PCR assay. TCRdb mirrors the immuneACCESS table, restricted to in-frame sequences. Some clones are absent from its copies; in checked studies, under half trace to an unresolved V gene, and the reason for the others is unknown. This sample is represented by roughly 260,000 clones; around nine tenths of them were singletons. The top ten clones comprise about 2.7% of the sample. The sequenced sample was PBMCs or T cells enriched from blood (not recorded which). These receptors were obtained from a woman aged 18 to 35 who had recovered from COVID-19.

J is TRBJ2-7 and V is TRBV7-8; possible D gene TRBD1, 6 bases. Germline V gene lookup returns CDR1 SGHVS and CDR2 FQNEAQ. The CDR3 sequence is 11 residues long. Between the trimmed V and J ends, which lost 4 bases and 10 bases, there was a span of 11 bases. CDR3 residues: CASSSGQLQYF. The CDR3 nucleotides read TGTGCCAGCAGCTCCGGACAGCTTCAGTACTTC.

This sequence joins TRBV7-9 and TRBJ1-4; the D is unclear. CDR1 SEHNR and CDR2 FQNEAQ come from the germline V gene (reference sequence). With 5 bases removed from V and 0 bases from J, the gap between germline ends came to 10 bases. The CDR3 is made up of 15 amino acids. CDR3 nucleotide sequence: TGTGCCAGCAGCCTTCGGACTTCAACTAATGAAAAACTGTTTTTT. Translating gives CASSLRTSTNEKLFF.

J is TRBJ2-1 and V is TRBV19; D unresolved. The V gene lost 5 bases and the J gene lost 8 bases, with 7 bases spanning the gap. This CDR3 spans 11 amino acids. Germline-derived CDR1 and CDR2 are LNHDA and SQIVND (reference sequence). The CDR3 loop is CASSLGDEQFF. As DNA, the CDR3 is TGTGCCAGTAGTTTAGGCGATGAGCAGTTCTTC.

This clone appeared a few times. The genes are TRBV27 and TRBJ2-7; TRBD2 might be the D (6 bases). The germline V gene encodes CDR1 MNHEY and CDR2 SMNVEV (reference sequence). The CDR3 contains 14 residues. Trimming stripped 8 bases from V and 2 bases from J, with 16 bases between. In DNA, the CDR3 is TGTGCCAGCCGAGCGGGCACCGCGACCTACGAGCAGTACTTC. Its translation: CASRAGTATYEQYF.